The present TCR beta chain was sequenced within a study of graft-versus-host responses after intestinal transplantation. The data were produced by immunoSEQ multiplex PCR, yet TCRdb's version contains in-frame clones alone and is incomplete. The repertoire consists of roughly 98,000 clones, with approximately 92% occurring once and the leading ten covering around 1.2%. With respect to this clone: What it binds is unknown.

Germline CDR1 reads SGHVS; CDR2 reads FQNEAQ. Trimming pared 9 bases from V and 3 bases from J, leaving 12 bases between. The length of the CDR3 is 13 residues. Sequenced material: unstimulated CD8+ T cells sorted from spleen or lymph node cells, taken before transplant. The rearrangement links TRBV7-8 to TRBJ1-5; D ambiguous. The source is a human donor who was the organ donor for an intestinal transplant. This chain's CDR3 is CASGAVYNQPQHF. The CDR3 DNA follows: TGTGCCAGTGGAGCAGTCTACAATCAGCCCCAGCATTTT. The whole variable domain, filled in from reference TRBV7-8 and TRBJ1-5, reads GAGVSQSPRYKVAKRGQDVALRCDPISGHVSLFWYQQALGQGPEFLTYFQNEAQLDKSGLPSDRFFAERPEGSVSTLKIQRTQQEDSAVYLCASGAVYNQPQHFGDGTRLSIL.